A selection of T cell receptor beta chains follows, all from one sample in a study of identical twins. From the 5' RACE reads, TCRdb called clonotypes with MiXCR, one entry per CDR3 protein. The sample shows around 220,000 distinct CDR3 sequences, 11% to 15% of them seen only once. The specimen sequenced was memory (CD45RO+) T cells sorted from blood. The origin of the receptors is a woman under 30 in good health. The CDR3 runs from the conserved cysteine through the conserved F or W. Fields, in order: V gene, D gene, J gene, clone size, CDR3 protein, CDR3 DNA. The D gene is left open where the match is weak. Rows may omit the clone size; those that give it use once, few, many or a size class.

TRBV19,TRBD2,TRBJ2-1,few,CASSSSGRADNEQFF,TGTGCCAGTAGTTCTAGCGGGAGGGCCGACAATGAGCAGTTCTTC
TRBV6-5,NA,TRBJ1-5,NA,CASSYSGRGVGQPQHF,TGTGCCAGCAGTTACTCGGGAAGGGGAGTCGGTCAGCCCCAGCATTTT
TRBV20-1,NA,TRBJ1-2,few,CSAASGNYGYTF,TGCAGTGCCGCGTCTGGGAACTATGGCTACACCTTC
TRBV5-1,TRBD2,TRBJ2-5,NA,CASSLVVAGAETQYF,TGCGCCAGCAGCTTGGTGGTAGCGGGGGCGGAGACCCAGTACTTC
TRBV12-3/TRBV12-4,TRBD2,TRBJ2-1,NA,CASSFYTSGRRNEQFF,TGTGCCAGCAGTTTCTACACTAGCGGGAGGAGGAATGAGCAGTTCTTC
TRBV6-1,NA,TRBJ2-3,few,CARSSGARDTQYF,TGTGCCAGGTCTTCCGGGGCTAGGGATACGCAGTATTTT
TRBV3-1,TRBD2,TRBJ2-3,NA,CASSILAGVGDTQYF,TGTGCCAGCAGCATCCTAGCGGGGGTAGGCGATACGCAGTATTTT
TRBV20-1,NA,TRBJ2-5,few,CSARGHLSGETQYF,TGCAGTGCTAGGGGCCATTTGTCTGGGGAGACCCAGTACTTC
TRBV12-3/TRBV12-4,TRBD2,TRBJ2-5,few,CASSSGTSGDETQYF,TGTGCCAGCAGCTCCGGGACTAGCGGGGATGAGACCCAGTACTTC
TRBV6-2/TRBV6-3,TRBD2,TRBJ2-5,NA,CASSSGTSGNLYF,TGTGCCAGCAGTTCCGGGACTAGCGGGAATTTGTACTTC
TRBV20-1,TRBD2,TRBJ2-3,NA,CSAESLAGGSDTQYF,TGCAGTGCTGAAAGCCTAGCGGGAGGCTCAGATACGCAGTATTTT
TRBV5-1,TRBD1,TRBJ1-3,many,CASSLGIGTAISGNTIYF,TGCGCCAGCAGCTTGGGAATAGGGACAGCTATCTCTGGAAACACCATATATTTT
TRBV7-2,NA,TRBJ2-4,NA,CASSLGPGLAKNIQYF,TGTGCCAGCAGCTTAGGGCCGGGACTAGCCAAAAACATTCAGTACTTC
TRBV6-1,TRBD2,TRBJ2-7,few,CASSPGGRASWSYEQYF,TGTGCCAGCAGCCCTGGTGGGAGGGCCTCCTGGAGCTACGAGCAGTACTTC
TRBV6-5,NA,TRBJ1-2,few,CASSYMGYGYTF,TGTGCCAGCAGTTACATGGGGTATGGCTACACCTTC
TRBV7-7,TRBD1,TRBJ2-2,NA,CASSALYQGDTGELFF,TGTGCCAGCAGCGCTTTATATCAGGGGGACACCGGGGAGCTGTTTTTT
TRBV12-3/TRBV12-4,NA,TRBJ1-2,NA,CASTIAGGAYGYTF,TGTGCCAGCACCATAGCTGGGGGGGCCTATGGCTACACCTTC
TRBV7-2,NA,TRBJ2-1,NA,CASSLAGVGNEQFF,TGTGCCAGCAGCTTAGCGGGAGTGGGCAATGAGCAGTTCTTC
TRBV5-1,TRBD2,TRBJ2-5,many,CASSDPGRSETQYF,TGCGCCAGCTCTGACCCCGGGAGGTCGGAGACCCAGTACTTC
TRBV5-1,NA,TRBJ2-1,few,CASSPGGRGLEGQFF,TGCGCCAGCAGCCCGGGCGGGCGAGGTCTTGAAGGGCAGTTCTTC
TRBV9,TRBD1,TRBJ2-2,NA,CASSPRVGQQNTGELFF,TGTGCCAGCAGCCCCCGTGTGGGACAGCAGAACACCGGGGAGCTGTTTTTT
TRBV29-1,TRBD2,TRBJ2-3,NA,CSVATSGPTDTQYF,TGCAGCGTTGCTACTAGCGGACCCACAGATACGCAGTATTTT